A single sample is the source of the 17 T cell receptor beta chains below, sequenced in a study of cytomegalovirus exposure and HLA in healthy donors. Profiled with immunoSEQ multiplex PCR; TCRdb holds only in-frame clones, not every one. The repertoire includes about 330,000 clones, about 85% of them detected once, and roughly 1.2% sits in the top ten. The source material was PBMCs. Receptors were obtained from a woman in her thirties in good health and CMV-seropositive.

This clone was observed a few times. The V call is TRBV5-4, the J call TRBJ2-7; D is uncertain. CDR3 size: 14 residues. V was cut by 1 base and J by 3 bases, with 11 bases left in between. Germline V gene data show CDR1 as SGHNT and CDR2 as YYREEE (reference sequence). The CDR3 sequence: CASSLRSTSYEQYF. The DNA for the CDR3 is TGTGCCAGCAGCTTGAGGTCGACAAGCTACGAGCAGTACTTC.

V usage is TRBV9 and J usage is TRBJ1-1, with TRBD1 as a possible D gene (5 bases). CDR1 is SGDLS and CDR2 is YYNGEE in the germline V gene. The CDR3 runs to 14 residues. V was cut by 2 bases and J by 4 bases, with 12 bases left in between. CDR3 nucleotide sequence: TGTGCCAGCAGCGTCGGGGCGATCGGCACTGAAGCTTTCTTT. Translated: CASSVGAIGTEAFF.

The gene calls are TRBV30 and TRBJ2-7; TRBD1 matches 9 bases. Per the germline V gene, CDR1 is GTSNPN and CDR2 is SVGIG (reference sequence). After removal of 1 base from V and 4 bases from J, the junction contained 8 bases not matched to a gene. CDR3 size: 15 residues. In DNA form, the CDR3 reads TGTGCCTGGAGTGGACCCTCGGGACAGGGTTACGAGCAGTACTTC. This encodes CAWSGPSGQGYEQYF.

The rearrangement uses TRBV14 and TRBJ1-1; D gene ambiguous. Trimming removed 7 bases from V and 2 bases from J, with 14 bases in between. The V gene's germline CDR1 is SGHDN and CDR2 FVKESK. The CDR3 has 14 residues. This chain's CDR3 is CASTQEPVNTEAFF. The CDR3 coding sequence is TGTGCCAGCACCCAGGAACCTGTTAACACTGAAGCTTTCTTT.

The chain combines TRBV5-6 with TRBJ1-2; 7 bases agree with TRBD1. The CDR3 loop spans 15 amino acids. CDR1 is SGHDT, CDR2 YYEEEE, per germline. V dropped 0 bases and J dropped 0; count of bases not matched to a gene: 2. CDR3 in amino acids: CASSLGDSPNYGYTF. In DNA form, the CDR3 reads TGTGCCAGCAGCTTGGGGGACAGTCCTAACTATGGCTACACCTTC.

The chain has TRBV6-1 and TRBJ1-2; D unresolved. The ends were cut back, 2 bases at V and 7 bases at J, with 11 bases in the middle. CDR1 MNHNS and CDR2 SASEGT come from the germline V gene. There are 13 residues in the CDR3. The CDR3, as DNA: TGTGCCAGCAGTGAAACAATTGCGGGTGGCTACACCTTC. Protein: CASSETIAGGYTF.

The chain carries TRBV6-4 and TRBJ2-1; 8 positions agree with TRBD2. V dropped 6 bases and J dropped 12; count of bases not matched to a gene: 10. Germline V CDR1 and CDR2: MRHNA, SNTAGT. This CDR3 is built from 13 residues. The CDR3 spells CASSLTGGVRQFF. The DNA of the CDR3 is TGTGCCAGCAGCCTAACGGGGGGGGTAAGGCAGTTCTTC.

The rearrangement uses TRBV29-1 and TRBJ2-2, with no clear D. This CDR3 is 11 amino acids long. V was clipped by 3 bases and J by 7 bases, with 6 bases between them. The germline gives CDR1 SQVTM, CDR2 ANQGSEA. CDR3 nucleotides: TGCAGCGTTGAGAGATACGGGGAGCTGTTTTTT. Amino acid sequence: CSVERYGELFF.

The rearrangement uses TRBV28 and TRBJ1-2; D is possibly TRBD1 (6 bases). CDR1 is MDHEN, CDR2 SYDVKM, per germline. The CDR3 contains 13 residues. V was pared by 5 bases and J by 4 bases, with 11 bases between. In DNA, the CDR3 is TGTGCCAGCAGTACAGGGCCGGTCTATGGCTACACCTTC. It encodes CASSTGPVYGYTF.

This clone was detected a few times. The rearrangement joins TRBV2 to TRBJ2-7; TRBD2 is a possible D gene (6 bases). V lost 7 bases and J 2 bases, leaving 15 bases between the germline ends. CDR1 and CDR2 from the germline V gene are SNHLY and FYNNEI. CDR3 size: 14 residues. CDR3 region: CASTVSSVTYEQYF. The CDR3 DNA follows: TGTGCCAGCACTGTGTCTAGCGTCACCTACGAGCAGTACTTC. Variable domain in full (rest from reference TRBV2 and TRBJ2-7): EPEVTQTPSHQVTQMGQEVILRCVPISNHLYFYWYRQILGQKVEFLVSFYNNEISEKSEIFDDQFSVERPDGSNFTLKIRSTKLEDSAMYFCASTVSSVTYEQYFGPGTRLTVT.

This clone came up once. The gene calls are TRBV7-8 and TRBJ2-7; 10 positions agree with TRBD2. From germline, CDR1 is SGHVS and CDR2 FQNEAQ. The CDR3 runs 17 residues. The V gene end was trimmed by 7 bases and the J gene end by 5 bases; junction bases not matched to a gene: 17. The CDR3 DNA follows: TGTGCCAGCATCCCGGGACTAGCGCGTCACCCAGGAAACGAGCAGTACTTC. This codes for CASIPGLARHPGNEQYF.

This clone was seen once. The CDR3 region has the DNA TGTGCCAGCAGTTTTTATCGGGGGGCGGGGCAAGAGACCCAGTACTTC. This codes for CASSFYRGAGQETQYF. The V call is TRBV27, the J call TRBJ2-5, with TRBD2 as a possible D gene (7 bases). Germline V gene sequence: CDR1 MNHEY, CDR2 SMNVEV (reference sequence). Between the trimmed V and J ends, which lost 3 bases and 2 bases, there was a span of 16 bases. The CDR3 totals 16 residues.

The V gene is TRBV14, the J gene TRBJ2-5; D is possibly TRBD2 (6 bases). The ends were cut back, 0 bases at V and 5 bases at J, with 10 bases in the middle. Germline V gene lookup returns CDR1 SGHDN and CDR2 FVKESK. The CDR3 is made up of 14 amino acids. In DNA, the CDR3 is TGTGCCAGCAGCCAAGATGACGGAGGGGAGACCCAGTACTTC. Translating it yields CASSQDDGGETQYF.

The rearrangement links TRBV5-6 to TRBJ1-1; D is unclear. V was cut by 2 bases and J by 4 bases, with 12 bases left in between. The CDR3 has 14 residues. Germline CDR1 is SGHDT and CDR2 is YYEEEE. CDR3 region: CASSFRAWGTEAFF. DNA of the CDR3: TGTGCCAGCAGCTTCCGGGCCTGGGGCACTGAAGCTTTCTTT.

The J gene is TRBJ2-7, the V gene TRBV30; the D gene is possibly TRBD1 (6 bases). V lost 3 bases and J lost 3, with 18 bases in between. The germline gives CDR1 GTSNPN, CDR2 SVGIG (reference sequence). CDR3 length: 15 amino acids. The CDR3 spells CAWSETTGWVYEQYF. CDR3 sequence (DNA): TGTGCCTGGAGCGAGACAACAGGGTGGGTCTACGAGCAGTACTTC.

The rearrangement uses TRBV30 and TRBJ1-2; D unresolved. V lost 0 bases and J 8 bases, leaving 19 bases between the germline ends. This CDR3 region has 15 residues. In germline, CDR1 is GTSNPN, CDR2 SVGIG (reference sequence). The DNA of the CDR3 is TGTGCCTGGAGTGTACGGGCTTTGGACCCTAGGGGCTACACCTTC. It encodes CAWSVRALDPRGYTF.

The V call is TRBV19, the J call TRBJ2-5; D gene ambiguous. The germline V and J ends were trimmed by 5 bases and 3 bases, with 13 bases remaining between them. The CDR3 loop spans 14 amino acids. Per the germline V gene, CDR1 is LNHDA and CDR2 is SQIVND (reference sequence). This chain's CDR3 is CASSVVTGEETQYF. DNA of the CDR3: TGTGCCAGTAGTGTCGTGACGGGTGAAGAGACCCAGTACTTC.